This T cell receptor (beta chain) was sequenced for a study of T cells in Graves' hyperthyroidism and ophthalmopathy. TCR beta CDR3 sequences were amplified from RNA transcripts. The HTBI set primed first-round TCR CDR3 RT-PCR. TCRdb called the multiplex PCR reads again in MiXCR, with one record for every CDR3 protein. This sample has under 350,000 distinct CDR3 sequences, with 15% to 20% found just once. An absence of ophthalmopathy progression within 18 months meant stable Graves' hyperthyroidism. An approximately 10 ml volume of fresh peripheral blood provided the PBMCs. This clonotype was recorded a few times. Antigen specificity is unknown. General study points: Separation of ophthalmopathy from stable hyperthyroidism was achieved by a 13 V-J model. The blood repertoire included most of the expanded thyroid clonotypes above 0.001.

This CDR3 is 15 amino acids long. Germline CDR1 DFQATT, CDR2 SNEGSKA (reference sequence). V trimming: 2 bases; J trimming: 6 bases; junction bases outside the gene matches: 10. The TCR originated in a woman between 50 and 59 years old with Graves' hyperthyroidism. Sequenced input: blood. The chain is built from TRBV20-1 and TRBJ2-7; 10 bases fit TRBD1. The CDR3 spells CSARNRDRGTVEQYF. CDR3 sequence (DNA): TGCAGTGCTAGAAACCGGGACAGGGGTACTGTCGAGCAGTACTTC.